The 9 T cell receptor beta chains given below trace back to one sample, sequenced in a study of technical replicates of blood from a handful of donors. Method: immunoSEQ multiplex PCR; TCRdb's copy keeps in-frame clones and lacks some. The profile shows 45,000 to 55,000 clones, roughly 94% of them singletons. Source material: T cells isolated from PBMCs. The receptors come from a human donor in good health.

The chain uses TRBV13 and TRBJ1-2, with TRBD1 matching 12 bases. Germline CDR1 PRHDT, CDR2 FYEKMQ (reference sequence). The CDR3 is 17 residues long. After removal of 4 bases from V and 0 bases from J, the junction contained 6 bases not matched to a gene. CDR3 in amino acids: CASSSGTGGRANYGYTF. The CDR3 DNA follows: TGTGCCAGCAGCTCGGGGACAGGGGGCAGAGCTAACTATGGCTACACCTTC.

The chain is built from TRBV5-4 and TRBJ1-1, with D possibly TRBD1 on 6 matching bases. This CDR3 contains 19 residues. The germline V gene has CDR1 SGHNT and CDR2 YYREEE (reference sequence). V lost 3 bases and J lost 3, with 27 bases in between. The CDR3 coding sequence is TGTGCCAGCAGCTCGACAGATATACTATTACAGGGTGCGGACACTGAAGCTTTCTTT. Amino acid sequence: CASSSTDILLQGADTEAFF.

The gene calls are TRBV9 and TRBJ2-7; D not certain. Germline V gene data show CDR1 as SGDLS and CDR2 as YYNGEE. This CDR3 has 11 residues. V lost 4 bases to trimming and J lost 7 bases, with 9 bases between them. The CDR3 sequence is CASSPLAEQYF. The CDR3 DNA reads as TGTGCCAGCAGCCCCCTCGCGGAGCAGTACTTC. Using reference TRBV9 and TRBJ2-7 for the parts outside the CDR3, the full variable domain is DSGVTQTPKHLITATGQRVTLRCSPRSGDLSVYWYQQSLDQGLQFLIQYYNGEERAKGNILERFSAQQFPDLHSELNLSSLELGDSALYFCASSPLAEQYFGPGTRLTVT.

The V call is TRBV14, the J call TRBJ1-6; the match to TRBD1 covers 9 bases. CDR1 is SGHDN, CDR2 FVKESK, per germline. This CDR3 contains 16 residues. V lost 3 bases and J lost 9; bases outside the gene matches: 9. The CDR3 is CASSQTQGAFGSPLHF. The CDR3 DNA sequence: TGTGCCAGCAGCCAGACACAGGGGGCGTTCGGTTCACCCCTCCACTTT.

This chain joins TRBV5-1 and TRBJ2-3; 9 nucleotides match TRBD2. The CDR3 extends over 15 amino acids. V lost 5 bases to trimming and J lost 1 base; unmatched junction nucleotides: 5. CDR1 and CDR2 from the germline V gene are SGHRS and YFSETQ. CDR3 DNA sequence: TGCGCCAGCAGTTCCGCTAGCGGGGGCACAGATACGCAGTATTTT. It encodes CASSSASGGTDTQYF.

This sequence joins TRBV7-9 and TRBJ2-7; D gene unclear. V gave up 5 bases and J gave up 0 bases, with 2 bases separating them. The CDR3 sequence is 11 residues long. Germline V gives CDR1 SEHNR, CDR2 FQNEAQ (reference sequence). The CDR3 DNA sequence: TGTGCCAGCAGCCTCTCCTACGAGCAGTACTTC. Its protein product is CASSLSYEQYF. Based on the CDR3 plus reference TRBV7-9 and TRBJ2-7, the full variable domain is DTGVSQNPRHKITKRGQNVTFRCDPISEHNRLYWYRQTLGQGPEFLTYFQNEAQLEKSRLLSDRFSAERPKGSFSTLEIQRTEQGDSAMYLCASSLSYEQYFGPGTRLTVT.

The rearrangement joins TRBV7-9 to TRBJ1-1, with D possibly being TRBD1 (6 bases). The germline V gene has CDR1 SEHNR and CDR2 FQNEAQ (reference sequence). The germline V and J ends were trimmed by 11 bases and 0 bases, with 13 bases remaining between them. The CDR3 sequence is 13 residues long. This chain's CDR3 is CALLGQLNTEAFF. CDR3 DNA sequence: TGTGCCCTGCTTGGACAGTTGAACACTGAAGCTTTCTTT.

CDR3 amino acids: CASSQVSSKQRTGNYSNQPQHF. The CDR3 DNA reads as TGTGCCAGCAGCCAAGTTAGTTCCAAACAACGGACAGGGAACTATAGCAATCAGCCCCAGCATTTT. This chain joins TRBV14 and TRBJ1-5; 8 bases align to TRBD1. There are 22 residues in the CDR3. Germline V gene sequence: CDR1 SGHDN, CDR2 FVKESK. V lost 1 base to trimming and J lost 0 bases; unmatched junction nucleotides: 20.

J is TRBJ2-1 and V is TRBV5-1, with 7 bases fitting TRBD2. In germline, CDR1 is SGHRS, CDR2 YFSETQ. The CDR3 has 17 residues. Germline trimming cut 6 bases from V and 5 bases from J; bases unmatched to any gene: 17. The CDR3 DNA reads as TGCGCCAGCAATCCCCCGGGGAAAACTAGCGAAGACAATGAGCAGTTCTTC. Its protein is CASNPPGKTSEDNEQFF.